This T cell receptor (beta chain) comes out of a study of T cells in Graves' hyperthyroidism and ophthalmopathy. General study findings and limits: A 13 V-J signature model discriminated ophthalmopathy versus stable hyperthyroidism. Within blood appeared most thyroid clonotypes that had expanded above 0.001.

Patients having uncontrolled infection, another autoimmune disease, pregnancy or lactation were not included. Diagnosing involved the use of clinical symptoms, serum thyroxine and TRAb, thyroid ultrasound and orbital computed tomography. The CDR3 runs 18 residues. Trimming shortened V by 1 base and J by 2 bases, and 21 bases separated the two germline ends. Germline-derived CDR1 and CDR2 are LGHNA and YNFKEQ. As for this clonotype: Its antigen is unidentified.

RNA transcripts served as the template for amplifying TCR beta CDR3 regions. HTBI primers were used for first-round RT-PCR of the TCR CDR3. Via MiXCR, TCRdb re-called the multiplex PCR reads, giving one row per CDR3 protein. Of about 500,000 distinct CDR3 sequences listed, around 50% are singletons. Input material: peripheral blood or thyroid tissue (not recorded which). This TCR was recovered from an adult woman with Graves' disease, either hyperthyroidism or ophthalmopathy (not recorded which). The chain uses TRBV4-2 and TRBJ2-7; a weak D match, TRBD1 (6 bases). In DNA, the CDR3 is TGTGCCAGCAGCCAAGCCCAACAGGGCCCCACTCTTCCCTACGAGCAGTACTTC. It yields the protein CASSQAQQGPTLPYEQYF.